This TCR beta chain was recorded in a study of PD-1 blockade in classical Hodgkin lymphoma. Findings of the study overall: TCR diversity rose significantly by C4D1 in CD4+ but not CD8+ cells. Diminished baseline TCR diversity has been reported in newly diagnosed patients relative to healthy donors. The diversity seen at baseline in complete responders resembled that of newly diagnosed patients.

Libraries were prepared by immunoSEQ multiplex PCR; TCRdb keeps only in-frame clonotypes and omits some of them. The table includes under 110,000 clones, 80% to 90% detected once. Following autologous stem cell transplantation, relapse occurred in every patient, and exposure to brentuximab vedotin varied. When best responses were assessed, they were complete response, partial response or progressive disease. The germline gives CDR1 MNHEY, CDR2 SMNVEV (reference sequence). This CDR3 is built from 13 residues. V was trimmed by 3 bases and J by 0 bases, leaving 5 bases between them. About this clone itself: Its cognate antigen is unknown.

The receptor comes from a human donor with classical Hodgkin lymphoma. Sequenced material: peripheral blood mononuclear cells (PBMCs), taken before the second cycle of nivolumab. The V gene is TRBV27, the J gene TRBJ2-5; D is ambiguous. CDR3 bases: TGTGCCAGCAGTTTCACGTACCAAGAGACCCAGTACTTC. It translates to CASSFTYQETQYF.